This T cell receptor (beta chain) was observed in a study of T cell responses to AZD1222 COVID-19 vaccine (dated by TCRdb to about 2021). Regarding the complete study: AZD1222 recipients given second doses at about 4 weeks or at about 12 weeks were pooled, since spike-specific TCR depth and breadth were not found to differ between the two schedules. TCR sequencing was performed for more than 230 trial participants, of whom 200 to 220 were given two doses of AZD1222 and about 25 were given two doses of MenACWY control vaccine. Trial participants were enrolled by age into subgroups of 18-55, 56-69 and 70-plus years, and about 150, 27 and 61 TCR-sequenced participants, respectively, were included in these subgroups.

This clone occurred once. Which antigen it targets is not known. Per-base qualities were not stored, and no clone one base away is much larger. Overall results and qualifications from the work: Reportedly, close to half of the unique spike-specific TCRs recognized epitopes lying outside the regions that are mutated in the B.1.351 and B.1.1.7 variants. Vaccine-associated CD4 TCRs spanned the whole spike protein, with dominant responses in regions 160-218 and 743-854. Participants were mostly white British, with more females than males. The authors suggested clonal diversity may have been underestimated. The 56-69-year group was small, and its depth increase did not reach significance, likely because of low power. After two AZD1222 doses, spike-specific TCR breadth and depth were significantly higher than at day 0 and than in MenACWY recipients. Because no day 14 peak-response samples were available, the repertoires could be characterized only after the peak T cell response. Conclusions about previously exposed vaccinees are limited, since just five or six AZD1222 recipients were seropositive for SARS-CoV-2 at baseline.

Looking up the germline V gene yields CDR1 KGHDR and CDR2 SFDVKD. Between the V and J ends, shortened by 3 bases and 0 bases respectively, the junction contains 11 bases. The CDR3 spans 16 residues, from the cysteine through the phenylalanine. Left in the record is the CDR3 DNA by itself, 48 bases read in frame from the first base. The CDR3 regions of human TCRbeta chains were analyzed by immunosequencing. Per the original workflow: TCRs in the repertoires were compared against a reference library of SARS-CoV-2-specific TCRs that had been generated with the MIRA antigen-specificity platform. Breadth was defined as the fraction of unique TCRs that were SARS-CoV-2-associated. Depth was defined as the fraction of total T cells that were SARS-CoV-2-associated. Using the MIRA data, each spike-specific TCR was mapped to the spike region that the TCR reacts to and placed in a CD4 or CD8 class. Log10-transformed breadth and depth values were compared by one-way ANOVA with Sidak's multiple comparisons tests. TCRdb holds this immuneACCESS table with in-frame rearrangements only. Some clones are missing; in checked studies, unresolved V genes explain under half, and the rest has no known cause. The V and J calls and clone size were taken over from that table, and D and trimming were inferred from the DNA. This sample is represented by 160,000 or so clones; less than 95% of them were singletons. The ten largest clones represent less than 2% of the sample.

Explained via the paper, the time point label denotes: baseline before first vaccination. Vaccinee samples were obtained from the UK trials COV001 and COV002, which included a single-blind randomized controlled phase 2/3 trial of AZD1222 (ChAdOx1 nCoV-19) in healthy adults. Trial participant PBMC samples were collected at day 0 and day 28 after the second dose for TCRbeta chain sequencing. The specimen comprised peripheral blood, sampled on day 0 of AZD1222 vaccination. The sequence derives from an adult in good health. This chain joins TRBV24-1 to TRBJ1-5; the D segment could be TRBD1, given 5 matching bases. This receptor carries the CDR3 CATSDRQSYSNQPQHF. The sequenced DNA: TGTGCCACCAGTGATCGACAGTCGTATAGCAATCAGCCCCAGCATTTT.